Following are 14 T cell receptor beta chains from one sample sequenced in a study of regulatory and conventional T cells in RAG deficiency. Conventional CD4+ T cells were sorted from blood as CD25-low CD127-high cells. TCRdb's table, derived via immunoSEQ multiplex PCR, lists solely in-frame clones and lacks some. The repertoire holds about 30,000 clones, with more than 75% as singletons. These records were also assigned to another study, of regulatory T cells. That work contributes: The PCR used 52 TRBV and 13 TRBJ primers.

Sequenced input: CD4+ effector T cells sorted from blood. Receptors were obtained from a human donor in good health.

This chain links TRBV28 with TRBJ1-2, with D possibly TRBD1 on 5 matching bases. The CDR3 is made up of 16 amino acids. Germline loops: CDR1 MDHEN, CDR2 SYDVKM. V lost 5 bases and J 1 base, leaving 17 bases between the germline ends. The CDR3 bases are TGTGCCAGCAGTAGCGGGCAGGGTGGCGGTAACTATGGCTACACCTTC. This translates into CASSSGQGGGNYGYTF.

The CDR3 DNA reads as TGTGCCAGCAGCGTAGGGGGGAAGGACAAACTGTTTTTT. Translated: CASSVGGKDKLFF. This chain links TRBV9 with TRBJ1-4; possibly TRBD1 for D (5 bases). CDR1 and CDR2 from the germline V gene are SGDLS and YYNGEE. CDR3 length: 13 residues. The V gene lost 0 bases and the J gene lost 11 bases, with 11 bases spanning the gap.

The CDR3 DNA is TGTGCCAGCAGTTTACCGTCCGGGGGCTATGGCTACACCTTC. Translated, it gives CASSLPSGGYGYTF. The chain recombines TRBV28 with TRBJ1-2; D perhaps matches TRBD1 (5 bases). Trimming stripped 2 bases from V and 4 bases from J, with 11 bases between. CDR3 length: 14 amino acids. Germline V gene data show CDR1 as MDHEN and CDR2 as SYDVKM.

The CDR3 loop is CATSPTPAYNEQFF. The CDR3 DNA follows: TGTGCCACCAGCCCGACGCCAGCCTACAATGAGCAGTTCTTC. The chain recombines TRBV15 with TRBJ2-1; D unclear. Germline V lookup: CDR1 LNHNV, CDR2 YYDKDF (reference sequence). With 5 bases removed from V and 2 bases from J, the gap between germline ends came to 10 bases. The CDR3 is 14 amino acids. Looking up the rest from reference TRBV15 and TRBJ2-1 gives the full variable domain: DAMVIQNPRYQVTQFGKPVTLSCSQTLNHNVMYWYQQKSSQAPKLLFHYYDKDFNNEADTPDNFQSRRPNTSFCFLDIRSPGLGDTAMYLCATSPTPAYNEQFFGPGTRLTVL.

The chain carries TRBV18 and TRBJ1-6, with 7 nucleotides matching TRBD1. V was clipped by 4 bases and J by 5 bases; unmatched bases: 5. The CDR3 sequence is 15 residues long. The germline V gene encodes CDR1 KGHSH and CDR2 LQKENI. The CDR3 spells CASSQSTGNNSPLHF. CDR3 DNA sequence: TGTGCCAGCTCACAATCGACAGGGAATAATTCACCCCTCCACTTT. Looking up the rest from reference TRBV18 and TRBJ1-6 gives the full variable domain: NAGVMQNPRHLVRRRGQEARLRCSPMKGHSHVYWYRQLPEEGLKFMVYLQKENIIDESGMPKERFSAEFPKEGPSILRIQQVVRGDSAAYFCASSQSTGNNSPLHFGNGTRLTVT.

The chain links TRBV9 to TRBJ2-1; tentative D call: TRBD2 (6 bases). The CDR3 covers 18 residues. Germline lookup yields CDR1 SGDLS and CDR2 YYNGEE. Between the trimmed V and J ends, which lost 0 bases and 4 bases, there was a span of 20 bases. The chain's CDR3 is CASSVAPSGGGRYNEQFF. For the CDR3, the DNA is TGTGCCAGCAGCGTAGCCCCCTCGGGTGGGGGGAGGTACAATGAGCAGTTCTTC. The full variable domain, completed using reference TRBV9 and TRBJ2-1, is DSGVTQTPKHLITATGQRVTLRCSPRSGDLSVYWYQQSLDQGLQFLIQYYNGEERAKGNILERFSAQQFPDLHSELNLSSLELGDSALYFCASSVAPSGGGRYNEQFFGPGTRLTVL.

J is TRBJ1-6 and V is TRBV6-4; D is uncertain. CDR1 is MRHNA, CDR2 SNTAGT, per germline. Trimming cost V 2 bases and J 7 bases, with 9 bases left between them. The CDR3 extends over 14 amino acids. CDR3 DNA sequence: TGTGCCAGCAGTGACCTGGGTGGCAATTCACCCCTCCACTTT. Translated: CASSDLGGNSPLHF.

The rearrangement links TRBV10-3 to TRBJ2-3; D ambiguous. Germline CDR1 is ENHRY and CDR2 is SYGVKD. Trimming took off 5 bases at V and 7 bases at J, with 7 bases between the two ends. The CDR3 extends over 11 amino acids. The CDR3 DNA reads as TGTGCCATCAGTAACGACAATACGCAGTATTTT. Its protein is CAISNDNTQYF.

The J gene is TRBJ1-1, the V gene TRBV29-1; no clear D gene. The CDR3 has 13 amino acids. The V end lost 6 bases, the J end lost 1 base, and 12 bases lay between the germline ends. Germline CDR1 SQVTM, CDR2 ANQGSEA. The CDR3 region has the DNA TGCAGCGTAATTTCTGGATCGAACACTGAAGCTTTCTTT. Protein product: CSVISGSNTEAFF.

The rearrangement joins TRBV6-1 to TRBJ1-5, with D unresolved. The CDR3 consists of 15 residues. Per germline, CDR1 MNHNS and CDR2 SASEGT. Trimming cost V 1 base and J 3 bases, with 10 bases left between them. This CDR3 is CASSEGLTDNQPQHF. The CDR3 DNA sequence: TGTGCCAGCAGTGAAGGGTTGACGGACAATCAGCCCCAGCATTTT.

V usage is TRBV5-1 and J usage is TRBJ2-3; TRBD1 might be the D (5 bases). Trimming cost V 3 bases and J 4 bases, with 15 bases left between them. Germline CDR1 and CDR2: SGHRS and YFSETQ. This CDR3 comprises 15 residues. This chain's CDR3 is CASSWGDLGADTQYF. The DNA of the CDR3 is TGCGCCAGCAGCTGGGGCGATCTGGGCGCAGATACGCAGTATTTT. Complete variable domain (other parts from reference TRBV5-1 and TRBJ2-3): KAGVTQTPRYLIKTRGQQVTLSCSPISGHRSVSWYQQTPGQGLQFLFEYFSETQRNKGNFPGRFSGRQFSNSRSEMNVSTLELGDSALYLCASSWGDLGADTQYFGPGTRLTVL.

The gene calls are TRBV5-1 and TRBJ2-2, with D hard to call. Trimming took 0 bases from V and 1 from J, leaving 4 bases between them. CDR1 and CDR2 from the germline V gene are SGHRS and YFSETQ. The CDR3 loop spans 14 amino acids. In DNA, the CDR3 is TGCGCCAGCAGCTTGGAGGAGAACACCGGGGAGCTGTTTTTT. Translating it yields CASSLEENTGELFF.

The gene calls are TRBV5-6 and TRBJ2-3; TRBD2 is a possible D gene (5 bases). Germline V CDR1 and CDR2: SGHDT, YYEEEE. CDR3 length equals 17 residues. V lost 0 bases to trimming and J lost 4 bases, with 18 bases between them. CDR3 DNA sequence: TGTGCCAGCAGCTTGGCCCGGTCGCTAGCCAAGCCAGATACGCAGTATTTT. Protein: CASSLARSLAKPDTQYF. The variable domain in full, with the rest retrieved from reference TRBV5-6 and TRBJ2-3, is DAGVTQSPTHLIKTRGQQVTLRCSPKSGHDTVSWYQQALGQGPQFIFQYYEEEERQRGNFPDRFSGHQFPNYSSELNVNALLLGDSALYLCASSLARSLAKPDTQYFGPGTRLTVL.

This clone has just a few counts. The chain recombines TRBV5-1 with TRBJ2-7; D unresolved. Germline V gene lookup returns CDR1 SGHRS and CDR2 YFSETQ. Between the trimmed V and J ends, which lost 0 bases and 1 base, there was a span of 8 bases. The CDR3 sequence is 14 residues long. CDR3 region: CASSLGPQSYEQYF. The DNA for the CDR3 is TGCGCCAGCAGCTTGGGTCCTCAATCCTACGAGCAGTACTTC.